The present T cell receptor (beta chain) was sequenced within a study of CD8+ T cells in alopecia areata (dated by TCRdb to about 2018). As for the study more broadly: Treated patients were enrolled in an open-label pilot trial of oral tofacitinib at 5 to 10 mg twice daily for moderate-to-severe alopecia areata. RNA was extracted with the PAXgene miRNA kit for fixed scalp, the miRNeasy kit for PBMCs, and the RNeasy kit for mouse skin. Clonality in the scalp was compared among normal scalp (n=4), patchy alopecia areata scalp (n=8), and alopecia totalis/universalis scalp (n=8). Patients received tofacitinib for 6 to 18 months and were then followed off drug for 6 months to check for delayed response and recurrence. Tofacitinib-treated patients had biopsies at baseline and at 4 and 24 weeks of treatment, with a later scalp biopsy in several patients. High-throughput TCRbeta sequencing was used to examine T cell clonal expansion in alopecia areata in both the C3H/HeJ mouse model and human patients. TCRbeta CDR3 regions were amplified by immunoSEQ multiplex PCR with 35 Vbeta forward and 13 Jbeta reverse primers. In humans, TCRbeta sequencing was performed on scalp tissue and on sorted CD4+ and CD8+ peripheral blood T cells from healthy controls and from patients with patchy or totalis/universalis alopecia areata.

What this sample's time point label stands for: baseline before oral tofacitinib. Lesional scalp punch biopsies and peripheral blood were obtained from alopecia areata patients. After PBMCs were isolated by density centrifugation and stained for CD3, CD4 and CD8, a FACSAria was used to sort CD4+ and CD8+ T cells. Turning to this clone: The clone's antigen remains unknown. Base qualities are not provided; no much larger clone lies one nucleotide away.

The receptor library was made with the immunoSEQ multiplex PCR assay. RNA was extracted from all samples and reverse transcribed into cDNA as template for TCR sequencing. SuperScript III was used to make first-strand cDNA, primed with a 2:1 mix of oligo-dT and random hexamers. Amplification bias was assessed with a synthetic immune receptor repertoire, and residual bias was removed computationally. Turning to the authors' computational methods: Raw reads were preprocessed to remove errors, and CDR3 was defined according to IMGT conventions as the region from the conserved cysteine to phenylalanine. To get clonality, Shannon entropy was normalized by log2 of the number of productive unique TCRs and the result was subtracted from 1. Whether each scalp clone was CD4 or CD8 was inferred by checking scalp TCRbeta sequences against the CD4 and CD8 repertoires from sorted blood. Not all clones reach the TCRdb copy of this immuneACCESS table, which keeps in-frame sequences only. Checked studies attribute under half of the gap to unresolved V genes and leave the rest unexplained. That table is the source of V, J and clone size, and D and trimming were worked out from the DNA. In this sample the table shows about 190,000 clones, about 60% of which occur a single time. 14% to 15% of the sample is taken by the ten largest.

A distance of 18 bases separates the germline ends of V and J, which lose 6 bases and 4 bases respectively. The CDR3 numbers 15 residues from cysteine through phenylalanine. The CDR3 DNA has 45 bases and is translated from base 1. The germline V gene (reference sequence) provides CDR1 MNHNY and CDR2 SVGAGI. Beyond this particular receptor, the publication reports: Shared TCR sequences between patients were less evident than in mice, which may be partly attributable to HLA diversity in the patient population. Compared with normal scalp, lesional scalp had higher clonality and more expanded CD8+ clones, particularly in alopecia totalis/universalis, a pattern that suggests antigenic drive. Scalp TCR repertoire analysis is complicated because resident alphabeta T cells in normal human skin are also sequenced, whereas mouse skin is dominated by gammadelta T cells.

The chain employs TRBV6-6 and TRBJ1-2, with TRBD1 tentatively as D gene (5 bases match). The source is a human donor with alopecia areata. The sample here was CD4+ T cells sorted from blood, taken at week 0. The DNA is TGTGCCAGCAGCCCTCGACCTGACAGCACCTATGGCTACACCTTC. Translation gives CASSPRPDSTYGYTF.